This T cell receptor beta chain was sequenced for a study of shared clonotypes between healthy human individuals. Whole-study findings and limits: An anticipated effect of sequencing depth on clonotype sharing among donors was recognized.

Naivety among CD8 cells was defined by CD45RO negativity and positive CCR7 selection, thereby excluding terminally differentiated effector memory CD45RA+ cells. Germline CDR1 MNHEY, CDR2 SMNVEV (reference sequence). Trimming took 1 base from V and 5 from J, leaving 9 bases between them. The CDR3 length is 13 residues. When replicate PCRs were run on sorted subsets, they used 150 to 250 ng DNA, some 33,000 T cell genomes. TCRdb keeps only in-frame clones here, not all; method: immunoSEQ multiplex PCR. The profile shows around 2,000,000 clones, 93% of them singletons. Details on this clone: Antigen specificity is unknown. Within the sample, other DNA sequences also encode this same CDR3.

The sequence came from a young man in good health. Some clones in this sample may be carry-over from other donors' samples. The V and J genes are TRBV27 and TRBJ2-7; D is unresolved. Sequencing was performed on naive CD8+ T cells from PBMCs. The CDR3 spells CASSLLTGNEQYF. The CDR3 DNA is TGTGCCAGCAGTTTATTAACCGGTAACGAGCAGTACTTC.